What follows is one T cell receptor beta chain and its context. This entry belongs to a study of blood T cell repertoires in COVID-19. Study summary: From the United States, Italy and Spain came samples of acute and convalescent COVID-19. In each case, the material was cDNA or gDNA derived from T cells, B-cell-depleted T cells, or PBMCs.

This CDR3 comprises 17 residues. V lost 2 bases and J lost 8, with 24 bases in between. Germline V gene sequence: CDR1 KGHSH, CDR2 LQKENI. Original methodology: Quantification of nucleated cells was approximated via reference gene primer amplification. Profiled with immunoSEQ multiplex PCR; TCRdb holds only in-frame clones, not every one. V and J calls plus clone size are reproduced from that table; the DNA served to infer D and trimming. The table shows more than 95,000 clones, with 85% occurring only once. The TCR originated in a woman over 75 with acute or convalescent COVID-19. This chain connects TRBV18 to TRBJ1-1; D might be TRBD1 (6 bases). What was sequenced was peripheral blood. Here the CDR3 DNA reads TGTGCCAGCTCACCAAGAGGGGGTAGCTTTCTCAACGGAGAAGCTTTCTTT. Its translation is CASSPRGGSFLNGEAFF.